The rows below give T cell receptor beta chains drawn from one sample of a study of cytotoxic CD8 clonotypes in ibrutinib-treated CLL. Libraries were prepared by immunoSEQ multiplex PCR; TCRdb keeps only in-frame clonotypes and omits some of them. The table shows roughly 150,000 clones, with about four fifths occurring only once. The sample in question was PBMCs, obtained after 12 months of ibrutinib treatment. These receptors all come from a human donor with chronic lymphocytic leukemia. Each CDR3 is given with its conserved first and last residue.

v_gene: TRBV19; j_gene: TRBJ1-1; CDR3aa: CASSARRGDTEAFF
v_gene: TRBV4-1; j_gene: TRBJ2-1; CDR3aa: CASSQKGVGQGATNEQFF
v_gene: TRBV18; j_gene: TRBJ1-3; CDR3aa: CASSPPGENTIYF
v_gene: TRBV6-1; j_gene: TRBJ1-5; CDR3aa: CASTDDGKGGPQHF
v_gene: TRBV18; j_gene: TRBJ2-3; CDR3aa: CASSPRDGHSTDTQYF
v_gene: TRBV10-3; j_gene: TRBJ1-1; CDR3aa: CAITGAEGDTEAFF
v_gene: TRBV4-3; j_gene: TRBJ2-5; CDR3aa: CASSQEPREVDRGGQETQYF
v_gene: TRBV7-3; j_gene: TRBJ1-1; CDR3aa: CASSTPGGSEAFF
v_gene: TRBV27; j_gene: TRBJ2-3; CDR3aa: CASSLGLAGGFTDTQYF
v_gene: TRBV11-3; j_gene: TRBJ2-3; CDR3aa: CASSLAGTSGSTDTQYF
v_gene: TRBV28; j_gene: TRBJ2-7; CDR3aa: CASSLFGRTGTGDEQYF
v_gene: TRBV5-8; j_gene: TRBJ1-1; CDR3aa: CASSYARGSLMNTEAFF
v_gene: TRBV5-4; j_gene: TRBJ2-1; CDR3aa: CASSLTGGDEQFF
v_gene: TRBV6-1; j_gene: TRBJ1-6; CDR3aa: CASREHVSSYNSPLHF
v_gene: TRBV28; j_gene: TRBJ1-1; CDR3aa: CASTSYTNTEAFF
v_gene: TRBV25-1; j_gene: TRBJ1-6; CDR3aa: CASSGLTVTNSPLHF
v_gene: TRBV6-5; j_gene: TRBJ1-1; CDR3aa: CASSGTGRDTEAFF
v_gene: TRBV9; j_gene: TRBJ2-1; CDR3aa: CASSAGTSGAYEQFF
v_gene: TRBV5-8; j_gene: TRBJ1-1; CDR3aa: CASSVPGQGLSWGTEAFF
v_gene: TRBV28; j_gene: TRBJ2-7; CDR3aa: CASWDSTTYEQYF
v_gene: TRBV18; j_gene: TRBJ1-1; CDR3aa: CASSAAKNTEAFF
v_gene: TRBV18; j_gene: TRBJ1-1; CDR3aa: CASSPNTEAFF
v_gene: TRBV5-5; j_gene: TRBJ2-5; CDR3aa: CASSHGGQGRQETQYF
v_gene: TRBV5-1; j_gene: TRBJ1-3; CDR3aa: CASSLQASLAGNTIYF
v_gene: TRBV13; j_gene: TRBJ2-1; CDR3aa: CASSKRRDYSNEQFF
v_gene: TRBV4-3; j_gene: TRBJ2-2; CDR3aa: CASSQDWGQGAGELFF
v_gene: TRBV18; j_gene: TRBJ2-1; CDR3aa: CASSAQGDEQFF
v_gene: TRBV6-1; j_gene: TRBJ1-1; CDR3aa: CASSANSKNTEAFF
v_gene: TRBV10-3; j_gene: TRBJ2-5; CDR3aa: CAISISNSAQETQYF
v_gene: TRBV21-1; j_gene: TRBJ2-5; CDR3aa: CASSNEPGTSGQETQYF
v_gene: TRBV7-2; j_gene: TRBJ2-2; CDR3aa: CASSEGQGAGELFF
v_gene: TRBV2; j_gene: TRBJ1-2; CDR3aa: CASRVQGAEGYTF
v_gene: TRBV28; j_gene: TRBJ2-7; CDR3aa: CASSLYPGTVKQYF
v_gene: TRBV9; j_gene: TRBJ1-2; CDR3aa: CASSVEGQARGYTF
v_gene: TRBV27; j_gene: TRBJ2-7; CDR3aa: CASILGLADYEQYF
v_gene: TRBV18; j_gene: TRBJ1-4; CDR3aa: CASSPRTGDGGSEKLFF
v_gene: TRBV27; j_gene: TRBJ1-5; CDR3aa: CASSLSGSNQPQHF
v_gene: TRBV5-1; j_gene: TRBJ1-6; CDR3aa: CASSRQDRNSPLHF
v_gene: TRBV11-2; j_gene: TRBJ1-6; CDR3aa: CASSLVSAGHSPLHF
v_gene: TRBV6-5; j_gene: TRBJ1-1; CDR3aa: CASRQIDRHEAFF
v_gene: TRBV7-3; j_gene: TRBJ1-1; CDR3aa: CASSLRPGADTEAFF
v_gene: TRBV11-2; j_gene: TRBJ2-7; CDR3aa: CASSPPGLTREQYF
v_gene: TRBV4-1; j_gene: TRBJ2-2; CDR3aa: CASSQITGAGELFF
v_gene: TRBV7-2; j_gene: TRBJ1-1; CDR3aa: CASSLGYAGTEAFF
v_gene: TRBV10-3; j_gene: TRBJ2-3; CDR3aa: CALRSGSSSTDTQYF
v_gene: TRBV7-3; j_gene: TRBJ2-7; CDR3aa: CASSLFPGQGYEQYF
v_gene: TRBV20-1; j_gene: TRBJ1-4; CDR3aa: CSARHEKLFF
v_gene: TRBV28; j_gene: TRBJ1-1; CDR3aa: CASSPLRGRLNTEAFF
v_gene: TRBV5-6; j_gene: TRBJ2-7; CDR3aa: CASRGDRGYEQYF
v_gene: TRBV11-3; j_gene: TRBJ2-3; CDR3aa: CASSLGPSPTDTQYF
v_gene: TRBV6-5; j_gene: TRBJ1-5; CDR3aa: CASSYSSSLDQPQHF